The T cell receptor beta chain described here comes from a study of T cells after yellow fever vaccination. The study, taken as a whole, reports: Overlap between CD4 and CD8 compartments was detected for a small share of clonotypes. A weaker secondary response peaked on day 5, the primary on day 15.

TCRdb used MiXCR to reprocess the 5' RACE reads, holding one entry per CDR3 protein. The repertoire has about 400,000 distinct CDR3 sequences, 6.2% of them found once; the top ten carry roughly 15%. Of note for this clonotype: The antigen remains unidentified.

CDR1 and CDR2 from the germline V gene are SGHNT and YYREEE (reference sequence). The CDR3 spans 15 residues. J lost 9 bases, V lost 0 bases, and 6 bases had no gene match. The source is a man aged 25-45 years who received the YFV17D yellow fever vaccine. The material was PBMCs, obtained 5 days after the yellow fever booster vaccination. The gene calls are TRBV5-4 and TRBJ1-6; 7 positions agree with TRBD1. The CDR3 reads CASSLGTGEVSPLHF. CDR3 nucleotides: TGTGCCAGCAGCTTGGGGACAGGCGAAGTTTCACCCCTCCACTTT.